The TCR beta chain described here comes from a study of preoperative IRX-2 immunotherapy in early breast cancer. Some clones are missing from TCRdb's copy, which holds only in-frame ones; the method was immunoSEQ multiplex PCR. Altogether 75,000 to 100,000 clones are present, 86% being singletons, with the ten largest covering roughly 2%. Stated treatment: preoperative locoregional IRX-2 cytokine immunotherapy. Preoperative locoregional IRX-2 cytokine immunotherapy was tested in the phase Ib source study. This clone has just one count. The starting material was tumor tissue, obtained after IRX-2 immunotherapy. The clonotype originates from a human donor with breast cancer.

The CDR3 here is CAWQGAYEQYF. In nucleotides, the CDR3 is TGTGCCTGGCAGGGGGCCTACGAGCAGTACTTC. V is TRBV30 and J is TRBJ2-7; 7 bases are a match to TRBD1. V lost 5 bases and J lost 2; bases outside the gene matches: 0. CDR3 length equals 11 residues. In germline, CDR1 is GTSNPN, CDR2 SVGIG (reference sequence).